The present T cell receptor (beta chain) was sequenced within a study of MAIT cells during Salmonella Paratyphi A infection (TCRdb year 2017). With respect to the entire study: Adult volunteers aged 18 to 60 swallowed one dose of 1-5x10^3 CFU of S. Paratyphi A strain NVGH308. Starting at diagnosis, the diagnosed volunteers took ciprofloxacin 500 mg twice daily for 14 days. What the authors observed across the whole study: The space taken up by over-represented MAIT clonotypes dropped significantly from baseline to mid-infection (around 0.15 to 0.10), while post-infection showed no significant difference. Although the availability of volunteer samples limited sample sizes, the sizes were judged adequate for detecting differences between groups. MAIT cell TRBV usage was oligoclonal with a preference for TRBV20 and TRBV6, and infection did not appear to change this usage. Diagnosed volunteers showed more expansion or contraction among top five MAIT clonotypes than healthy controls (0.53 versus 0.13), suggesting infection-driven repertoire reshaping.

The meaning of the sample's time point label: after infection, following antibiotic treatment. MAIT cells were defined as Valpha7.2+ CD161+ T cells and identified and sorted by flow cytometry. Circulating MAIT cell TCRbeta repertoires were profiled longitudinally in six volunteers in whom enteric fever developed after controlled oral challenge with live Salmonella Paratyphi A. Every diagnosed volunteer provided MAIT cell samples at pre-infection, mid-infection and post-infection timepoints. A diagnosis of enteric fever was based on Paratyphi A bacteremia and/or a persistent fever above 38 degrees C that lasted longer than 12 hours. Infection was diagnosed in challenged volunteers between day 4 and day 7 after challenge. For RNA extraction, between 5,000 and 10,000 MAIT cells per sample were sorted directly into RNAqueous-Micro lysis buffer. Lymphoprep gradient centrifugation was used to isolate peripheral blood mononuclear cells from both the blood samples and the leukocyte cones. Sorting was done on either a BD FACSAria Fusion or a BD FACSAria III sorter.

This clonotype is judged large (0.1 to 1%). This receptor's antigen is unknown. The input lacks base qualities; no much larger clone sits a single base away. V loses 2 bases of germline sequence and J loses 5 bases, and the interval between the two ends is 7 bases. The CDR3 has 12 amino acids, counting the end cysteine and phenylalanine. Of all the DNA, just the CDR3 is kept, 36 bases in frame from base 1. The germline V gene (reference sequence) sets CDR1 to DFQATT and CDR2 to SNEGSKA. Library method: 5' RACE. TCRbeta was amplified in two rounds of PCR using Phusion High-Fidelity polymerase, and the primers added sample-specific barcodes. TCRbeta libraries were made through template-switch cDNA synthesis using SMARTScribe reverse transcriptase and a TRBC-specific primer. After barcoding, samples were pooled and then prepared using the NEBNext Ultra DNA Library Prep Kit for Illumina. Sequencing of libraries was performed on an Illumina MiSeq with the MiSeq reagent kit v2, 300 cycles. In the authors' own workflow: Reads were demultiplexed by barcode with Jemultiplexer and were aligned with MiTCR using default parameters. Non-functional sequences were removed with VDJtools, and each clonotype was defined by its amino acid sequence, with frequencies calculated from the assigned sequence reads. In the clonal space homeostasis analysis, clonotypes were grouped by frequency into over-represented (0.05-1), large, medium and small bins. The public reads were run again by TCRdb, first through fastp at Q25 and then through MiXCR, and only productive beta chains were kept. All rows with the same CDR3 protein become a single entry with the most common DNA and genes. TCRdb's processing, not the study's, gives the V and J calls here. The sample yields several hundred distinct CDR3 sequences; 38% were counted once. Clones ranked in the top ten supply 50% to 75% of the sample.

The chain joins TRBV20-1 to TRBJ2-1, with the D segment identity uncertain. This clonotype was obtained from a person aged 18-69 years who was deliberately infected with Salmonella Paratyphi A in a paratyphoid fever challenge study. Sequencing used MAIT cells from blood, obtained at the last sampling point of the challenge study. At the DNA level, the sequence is TGCAGTGCTAGACGACTTGACAATGAGCAGTTCTTC. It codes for CSARRLDNEQFF.